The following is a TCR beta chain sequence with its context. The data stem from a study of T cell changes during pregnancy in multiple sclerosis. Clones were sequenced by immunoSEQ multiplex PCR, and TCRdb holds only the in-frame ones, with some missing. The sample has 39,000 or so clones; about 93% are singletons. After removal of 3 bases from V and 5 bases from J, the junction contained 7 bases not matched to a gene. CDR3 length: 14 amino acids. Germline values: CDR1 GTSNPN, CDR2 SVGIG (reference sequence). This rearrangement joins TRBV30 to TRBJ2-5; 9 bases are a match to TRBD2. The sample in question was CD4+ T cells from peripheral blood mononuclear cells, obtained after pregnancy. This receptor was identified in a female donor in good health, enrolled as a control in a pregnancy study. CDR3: CAWSPAGGPETQYF. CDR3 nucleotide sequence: TGTGCCTGGAGCCCCGCGGGAGGGCCGGAGACCCAGTACTTC.